What follows are 17 T cell receptor beta chains derived from one specimen sequenced in a study of blood T cell repertoires in COVID-19. TCRdb's copy holds only in-frame clones and misses some; the assay was immunoSEQ multiplex PCR. This table holds 200,000 to 250,000 clones, roughly 89% found once. Sequencing was done on a sample of peripheral blood. These receptors were obtained from a man in his sixties who had recovered from COVID-19.

The chain uses TRBV11-3 and TRBJ2-1; D unresolved. The CDR3 has 15 amino acids. Trimming pared 5 bases from V and 0 bases from J, leaving 11 bases between. Germline CDR1 is SGHNT and CDR2 is YENEEA. CDR3 sequence reads: CASSESASSYNEQFF. CDR3 bases: TGTGCCAGCAGCGAGAGCGCCAGCTCCTACAATGAGCAGTTCTTC.

V and J are TRBV25-1 and TRBJ2-2, with 8 positions matching TRBD1. Germline CDR1 and CDR2: MGHDK and SYGVNS. J lost 6 bases, V lost 7 bases, and 13 bases had no gene match. The CDR3 contains 16 residues. CDR3 in amino acids: CASTRPGGVGSGELFF. The CDR3 bases are TGTGCCAGCACCCGCCCAGGGGGCGTTGGGTCCGGGGAGCTGTTTTTT. Variable domain in full (rest from reference TRBV25-1 and TRBJ2-2): EADIYQTPRYLVIGTGKKITLECSQTMGHDKMYWYQQDPGMELHLIHYSYGVNSTEKGDLSSESTVSRIRTEHFPLTLESARPSHTSQYLCASTRPGGVGSGELFFGEGSRLTVL.

The chain uses TRBV10-1 and TRBJ1-1, with D possibly being TRBD1 (6 bases). Germline V CDR1 and CDR2: WNHNN, SYGVQD (reference sequence). The CDR3 is 16 amino acids. With 3 bases removed from V and 10 bases from J, the gap between germline ends came to 24 bases. This CDR3 is CASSERGGGAHSGAFF. The CDR3 DNA reads TGCGCCAGCAGTGAAAGGGGTGGGGGGGCGCACTCGGGAGCTTTCTTT.

The chain recombines TRBV6-4 with TRBJ2-2, with D perhaps matching TRBD2 (5 bases). From germline, CDR1 is MRHNA and CDR2 SNTAGT. V was trimmed by 0 bases and J by 4 bases, leaving 9 bases between them. The CDR3 is made up of 15 amino acids. The CDR3 loop reads CASSDSGGLTGELFF. The DNA for the CDR3 is TGTGCCAGCAGTGACTCGGGCGGGCTCACCGGGGAGCTGTTTTTT.

The J gene is TRBJ1-6, the V gene TRBV2; D gene unclear. Germline V lookup: CDR1 SNHLY, CDR2 FYNNEI. Between the trimmed V and J ends, which lost 7 bases and 1 base, there was a span of 14 bases. The CDR3 has 16 residues. CDR3: CASTIVPGSYNSPLHF. Here the CDR3 DNA reads TGTGCCAGCACGATTGTCCCCGGTTCCTATAATTCACCCCTCCACTTT.

The chain is built from TRBV14 and TRBJ1-1; D is ambiguous. From germline, CDR1 is SGHDN and CDR2 FVKESK. This CDR3 comprises 15 residues. The V end was cut by 0 bases, the J end by 1 base, with 9 bases between. CDR3 protein: CASSQDQLPNTEAFF. In nucleotides, the CDR3 is TGTGCCAGCAGCCAAGATCAACTCCCGAACACTGAAGCTTTCTTT. The full variable domain, with the rest looked up from reference TRBV14 and TRBJ1-1, is EAGVTQFPSHSVIEKGQTVTLRCDPISGHDNLYWYRRVMGKEIKFLLHFVKESKQDESGMPNNRFLAERTGGTYSTLKVQPAELEDSGVYFCASSQDQLPNTEAFFGQGTRLTVV.

The chain uses TRBV19 and TRBJ1-4; D gene uncertain. Between the trimmed V and J ends, which lost 5 bases and 2 bases, there was a span of 9 bases. CDR1 is LNHDA and CDR2 is SQIVND in the germline V gene (reference sequence). The CDR3 runs 14 residues. The CDR3 bases are TGTGCCAGTAGTTTCAGCGGCACTAATGAAAAACTGTTTTTT. It codes for CASSFSGTNEKLFF.

The chain links TRBV27 to TRBJ1-3; D is uncertain. This CDR3 contains 14 residues. Per germline, CDR1 MNHEY and CDR2 SMNVEV (reference sequence). V was shortened by 4 bases and J by 1 base, with 8 bases between the two germline ends. The CDR3 spells CASSSRNSGNTIYF. CDR3 nucleotides: TGTGCCAGCAGTTCCAGGAATTCTGGAAACACCATATATTTT.

The gene calls are TRBV7-8 and TRBJ2-2; TRBD1 matches at 9 bases. Germline loops: CDR1 SGHVS, CDR2 FQNEAQ. The CDR3 sequence is 17 residues long. With 4 bases clipped from V and 6 bases from J, the junction kept 12 bases outside the gene matches. The CDR3 spells CASSSRFGTGPSGELFF. The CDR3 region has the DNA TGTGCCAGCAGCTCCCGATTTGGGACAGGGCCCTCCGGGGAGCTGTTTTTT. Complete variable domain (other parts from reference TRBV7-8 and TRBJ2-2): GAGVSQSPRYKVAKRGQDVALRCDPISGHVSLFWYQQALGQGPEFLTYFQNEAQLDKSGLPSDRFFAERPEGSVSTLKIQRTQQEDSAVYLCASSSRFGTGPSGELFFGEGSRLTVL.

This chain links TRBV5-1 with TRBJ1-2, with 9 bases fitting TRBD1. V was clipped by 0 bases and J by 6 bases; unmatched bases: 6. Looked up from germline, CDR1 is SGHRS and CDR2 is YFSETQ. The CDR3 has 15 amino acids. CDR3 sequence reads: CASSLAGQGNNGYTF. The CDR3 DNA sequence: TGCGCCAGCAGCTTGGCGGGACAGGGAAATAATGGCTACACCTTC.

The chain is built from TRBV7-9 and TRBJ2-1; TRBD2 agrees at 8 bases. V lost 1 base and J lost 9; bases outside the gene matches: 11. CDR1 and CDR2 from the germline V gene are SEHNR and FQNEAQ (reference sequence). The CDR3 is made up of 16 amino acids. This CDR3 is CASSLGGPGLVSEQFF. CDR3 nucleotide sequence: TGTGCCAGCAGCTTAGGGGGGCCGGGACTAGTTTCTGAGCAGTTCTTC.

V gene TRBV2 combines with J gene TRBJ2-1, with D possibly matching TRBD2 (7 bases). Trimming removed 5 bases at V and 14 bases at J, with 22 bases between. The CDR3 is 14 amino acids. The germline CDR1 and CDR2 sequences are SNHLY and FYNNEI. The CDR3 is CASSYGLEGEGKFF. The CDR3 nucleotides are TGTGCCAGCAGTTATGGACTAGAGGGGGAGGGTAAGTTCTTC.

The V and J genes are TRBV5-1 and TRBJ1-1; D unclear. The length of the CDR3 is 15 residues. Trimming shortened V by 4 bases and J by 1 base, and 14 bases separated the two germline ends. Germline-derived CDR1 and CDR2 are SGHRS and YFSETQ. The chain's CDR3 is CASSPWEGGNTEAFF. The CDR3 DNA reads as TGCGCCAGCAGCCCCTGGGAGGGCGGGAACACTGAAGCTTTCTTT.

This chain links TRBV28 with TRBJ2-6; D ambiguous. The CDR3 runs 14 residues. In germline, CDR1 is MDHEN, CDR2 SYDVKM. The V end was cut by 8 bases, the J end by 0 bases, with 8 bases between. DNA of the CDR3: TGTGCCAGCCTGAGGTCCTCTGGGGCCAACGTCCTGACTTTC. This gives the protein CASLRSSGANVLTF.

The V call is TRBV7-9, the J call TRBJ2-1; 11 bases align to TRBD1. The junction had 8 bases not matched to a gene; V was cut back by 5 bases and J by 5 bases. Germline V CDR1 and CDR2: SEHNR, FQNEAQ (reference sequence). This CDR3 contains 16 residues. The CDR3 nucleotides read TGTGCCAGCAGCGCTCGGACAGGGGGCATCAACAATGAGCAGTTCTTC. Protein: CASSARTGGINNEQFF.

The chain combines TRBV7-7 with TRBJ1-6; D gene ambiguous. Trimming pared 9 bases from V and 6 bases from J, leaving 9 bases between. Germline V gene sequence: CDR1 SSHAT, CDR2 FNYEAQ (reference sequence). This CDR3 contains 12 residues. CDR3 amino acids: CARDCINSPLHF. CDR3 DNA: TGTGCCAGGGACTGTATTAATTCACCCCTCCACTTT.

J is TRBJ2-1 and V is TRBV24-1, with no clear D. Trimming stripped 5 bases from V and 8 bases from J, with 6 bases between. This CDR3 is 11 amino acids long. The germline V gene encodes CDR1 KGHDR and CDR2 SFDVKD. CDR3 sequence: CATSVADEQFF. The CDR3 bases are TGTGCCACCAGTGTGGCGGATGAGCAGTTCTTC.